What follows describes a single T cell receptor (beta chain). V was pared by 7 bases and J by 1 base, with 7 bases between. CDR1 is WSHSY and CDR2 is SAAADI in the germline V gene. The CDR3 consists of 12 residues. Here immunoSEQ multiplex PCR was the method, and the copy in TCRdb shows in-frame clones only, minus some. This table holds about 130,000 clones, approximately 83% found once. This entry is derived from a study of cytotoxic CD8 clonotypes in ibrutinib-treated CLL. The sequence came from a human donor with chronic lymphocytic leukemia. The sample consisted of PBMCs, taken after 24 months of ibrutinib treatment. The chain joins TRBV10-2 to TRBJ1-1; no clear D. This CDR3 reads CASTVGNTEAFF. CDR3 coding DNA: TGCGCCAGCACAGTTGGGAACACTGAAGCTTTCTTT.